Included here is one T cell receptor beta chain sequence, with context. This sample is part of a study of T cell responses to AZD1222 COVID-19 vaccine. About the research overall: Second-dose intervals of approximately 4 or approximately 12 weeks were pooled.

CDR1 is MNHEY, CDR2 SMNVEV, per germline (reference sequence). The CDR3 has 13 residues. Unmatched junction bases numbered 3, after V lost 6 bases and J lost 3 bases. Using immunoSEQ multiplex PCR, the repertoire was profiled, and TCRdb retains in-frame clones only, with some absent. Among roughly 140,000 clones listed, about 89% were seen once. Here the sequenced sample was peripheral blood, taken on day 0 of AZD1222 vaccination. This receptor was taken from an adult in good health. The chain combines TRBV27 with TRBJ2-7; the match to TRBD1 covers 9 bases. The CDR3 loop is CASRGTGIYEQYF. CDR3 nucleotides: TGTGCCAGCAGGGGGACAGGGATCTACGAGCAGTACTTC.